This T cell receptor (beta chain) comes out of a study of blood T cells in healthy people across ages (dated by TCRdb to the mid-2010s). Background for the entire study: In model experiments, roughly one uniquely barcoded TCR beta cDNA molecule per two T cells was captured by template switching. To track age-related changes in TCR beta repertoire diversity, the study relied on deep sequencing normalized with unique cDNA molecular identifiers. Four age groups were formed from the donors: young (average 16 years), middle-aged (approximately 40), aged (62) and long-lived (more than 75). To avoid experimental bias, donors of different ages were randomly spread across the sequencing lanes. Two additional independent replicas of 1 million unique cDNA reads from the same blood draw were analyzed for two donors (one aged 18 to 30 and one aged 80 or older). Points the paper makes about the study in general: Since profiling was done on bulk unsorted PBMCs, naive and antigen-experienced compartments could not be conclusively compared. There was a strong correlation between observed TCR beta diversity and the percentage of naive T cells measured by flow cytometry. Estimates of total diversity based on one million sequenced T cells were regarded as lower bounds and as underestimates. As age increased, observed TCR beta diversity per million T cells dropped in a roughly linear way, and a significant reduction was already evident by age approximately 40. Compared with the aged group, more naive CD4+ T cells, fewer expanded clones and increased TCR diversity were shown by the long-lived group, suggesting age selection. Because the CMV infection status of the donors was unknown, age-related changes in expanded clonotypes may potentially have been confounded.

Systemically healthy Caucasian individuals from Russia, about 38 in total and aged about 6 to 95 years, were included as donors. Each donor gave approximately 9.4 milliliters of peripheral blood, drawn into EDTA-treated Vacutainer tubes. Ficoll-Paque density-gradient centrifugation was used to isolate PBMCs, with at least 7 million per sample. Trizol reagent was used to extract total RNA from PBMCs, with at least 5.5 micrograms per sample. For every donor, an aliquot of PBMCs went through flow cytometry to measure the percentages of naive CD45RAhigh/CD27high T cells. The library was prepared using 5' RACE. Sequencing used an Illumina HiSeq 2500. The second PCR ran for about 7 to 11 cycles and used a J-beta primer mix along with a sample-barcoded 5' primer. Each TCR beta cDNA molecule received a unique molecular identifier from a template-switch 5' adaptor carrying 12 random nucleotides. At least 2.5 million CDR3-containing paired-end reads were obtained from each sample. All of the RNA was converted into first-strand cDNA using the Mint cDNA synthesis kit, with a TRBC-specific oligonucleotide serving as the primer. Following uracil-DNA glycosylase treatment, a first 18-cycle PCR with universal primers M1SS and BC2_uni_R was performed on all cDNA. The study's processing was this. For normalization, 1 million high-quality reads, each with a distinct molecular identifier, were randomly selected from each sample. Instead of being binned into consensus sequences, reads that shared molecular identifiers were thrown out. CDR3 identification, clonotype clustering and error correction used MiTCR with a Q25 quality threshold and the strictest error-elimination algorithm. A nonparametric unseen species model using Euler transformation provided a lower-bound estimate of total TCR beta diversity. TCRdb ran its own pipeline on the public reads, namely fastp trimming at Q25 and MiXCR clone calling, and kept in-frame beta chains. Entries are consolidated by CDR3 protein sequence, retaining the most common genes and DNA. These V and J calls originate from TCRdb's pipeline instead of the authors' own analysis. Across this sample there are about 800,000 distinct CDR3 sequences, with less than 60% seen only once. Of the sample, about a sixth is held by the ten largest clones.

There are a few counts of this clonotype. Its antigen is currently not known. No base quality information exists; no much larger clone differs at one position. The receptor's source is an elderly man in good health. The sequenced sample consisted of blood.

The CDR3 sequence is CASSRGQGAEAFF. Read as DNA, the sequence is TGTGCCAGCAGTCGGGGACAGGGGGCTGAAGCTTTCTTT. Rearrangement joined TRBV12-3 or TRBV12-4 to TRBJ1-1; TRBD1 agrees with 11 junctional bases. Including the terminal cysteine and phenylalanine, the CDR3 comprises 13 residues. Solely the CDR3 DNA is kept, with 39 bases framed from the first base. The junction shows trimming of 5 bases on V and 6 bases on J, and the gene matches do not reach 2 bases of it.